This TCR beta chain was recorded in a study of radiotherapy plus CTLA-4 blockade in lung cancer. Study as a whole: Objective responses arose in roughly 17% of patients, and 25% to 35% experienced disease control.

The CDR3 extends over 14 amino acids. Germline CDR1 and CDR2: MGHDK and SYGVNS. J gave up 5 bases and V 4 bases, and 6 bases lay outside the gene matches. Patients had chemo-refractory metastatic non-small-cell lung cancer and received focal radiation plus CTLA-4 blockade that used ipilimumab. Study observations and caveats: Clones derived from tumor TCRs expanded in blood after radiotherapy plus ipilimumab. Reports state that early shifts in blood T cell clones, with interferon-beta, best predicted response.

With respect to this clone: The antigen remains undetermined.

Assay: immunoSEQ multiplex PCR; the TCRdb copy retains only in-frame clones and omits some. The table lists more than 55,000 clones, 70% to 80% of them singletons. The sample consisted of peripheral blood, taken from a patient treated with radiotherapy plus ipilimumab. The rearrangement uses TRBV25-1 and TRBJ1-1; 8 bases agree with TRBD1. The sequence was collected from a human donor with non-small cell lung cancer who had a complete response to radiotherapy plus ipilimumab. Here the CDR3 DNA reads TGTGCCAGCAGTGCCAGCAGGGGGCAGACTGAAGCTTTCTTT. It yields the protein CASSASRGQTEAFF.